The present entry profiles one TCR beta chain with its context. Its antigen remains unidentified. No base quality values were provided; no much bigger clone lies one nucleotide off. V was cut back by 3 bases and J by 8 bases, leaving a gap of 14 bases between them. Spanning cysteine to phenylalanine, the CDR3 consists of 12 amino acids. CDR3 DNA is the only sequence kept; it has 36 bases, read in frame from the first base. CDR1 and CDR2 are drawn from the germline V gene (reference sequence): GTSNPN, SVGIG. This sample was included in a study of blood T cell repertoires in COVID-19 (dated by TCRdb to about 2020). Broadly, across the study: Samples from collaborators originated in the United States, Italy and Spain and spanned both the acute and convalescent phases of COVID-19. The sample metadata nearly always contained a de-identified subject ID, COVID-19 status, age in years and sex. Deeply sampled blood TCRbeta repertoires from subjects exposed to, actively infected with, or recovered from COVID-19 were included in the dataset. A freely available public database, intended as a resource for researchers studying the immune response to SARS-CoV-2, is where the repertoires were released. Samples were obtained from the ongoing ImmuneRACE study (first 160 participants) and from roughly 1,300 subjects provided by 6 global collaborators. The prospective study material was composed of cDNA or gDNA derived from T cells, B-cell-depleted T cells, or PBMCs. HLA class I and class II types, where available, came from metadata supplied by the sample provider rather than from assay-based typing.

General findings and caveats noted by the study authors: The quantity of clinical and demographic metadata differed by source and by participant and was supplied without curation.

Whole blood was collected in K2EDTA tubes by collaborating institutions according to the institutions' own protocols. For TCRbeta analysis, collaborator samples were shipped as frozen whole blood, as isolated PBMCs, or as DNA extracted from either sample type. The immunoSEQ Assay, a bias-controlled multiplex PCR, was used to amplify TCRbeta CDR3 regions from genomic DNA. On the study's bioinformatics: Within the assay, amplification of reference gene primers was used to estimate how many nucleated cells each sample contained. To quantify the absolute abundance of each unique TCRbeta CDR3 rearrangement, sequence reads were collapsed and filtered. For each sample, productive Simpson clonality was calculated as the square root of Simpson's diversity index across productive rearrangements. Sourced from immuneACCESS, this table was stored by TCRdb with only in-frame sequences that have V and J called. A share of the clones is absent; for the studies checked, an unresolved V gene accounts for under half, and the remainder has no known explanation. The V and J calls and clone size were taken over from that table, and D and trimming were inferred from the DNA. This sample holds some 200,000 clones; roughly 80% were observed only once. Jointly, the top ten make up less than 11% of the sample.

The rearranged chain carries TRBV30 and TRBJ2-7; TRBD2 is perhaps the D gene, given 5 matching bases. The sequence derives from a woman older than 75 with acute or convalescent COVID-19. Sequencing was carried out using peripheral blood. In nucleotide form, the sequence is TGTGCCTGGAGCGACGGGGTGGTCAAGCAGTACTTC. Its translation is CAWSDGVVKQYF.